This T cell receptor beta chain was sequenced during a study of T cells in Graves' hyperthyroidism and ophthalmopathy. Overall study context: The initial diagnosis was the point when peripheral blood was collected, ahead of any treatment. Findings and limits, study-wide: From stable hyperthyroidism, ophthalmopathy was set apart by a 13 V-J model. Expanded thyroid clonotypes (above 0.001) were mostly also found in blood. Ophthalmopathy, which appeared later, was predicted by the model a median around 6.5 months before onset.

In its sample, this clonotype was seen many times. Its specificity is unknown. Losses at the gene ends were 10 bases for V and 4 bases for J; bases not matched to a gene: 8. The CDR3 runs to 13 residues. Germline values: CDR1 LNHDA, CDR2 SQIVND (reference sequence). RNA transcripts were the template for amplifying TCR beta CDR3 regions. HTBI primers were employed in a first-round RT-PCR of the TCR CDR3. TCRdb re-analysed the multiplex PCR reads in MiXCR, keeping a single row per CDR3 protein. The repertoire holds about 420,000 distinct CDR3 sequences, with 15% to 19% as singletons. The sequenced sample consisted of blood. The receptor comes from a woman younger than 35 with Graves' hyperthyroidism. The V and J genes are TRBV19 and TRBJ2-5; 8 positions match TRBD1. In DNA, the CDR3 is TGTGCCACGCTAGACAGGGGACGAGAGACCCAGTACTTC. Residues: CATLDRGRETQYF.